This T cell receptor (beta chain) emerged from a study of blood T cell repertoires in COVID-19. The CDR3 loop spans 15 amino acids. The germline gives CDR1 SGHTA, CDR2 FQGNSA. V was cut by 4 bases and J by 4 bases, with 16 bases left in between. TCRdb's table, derived via immunoSEQ multiplex PCR, lists solely in-frame clones and lacks some. This sample yields 300,000 to 400,000 clones, of which about 90% are seen a single time; roughly 3.5% belongs to the top ten. The clonotype was recovered from a woman aged 18-35 years who had recovered from COVID-19. This sequence joins TRBV7-2 and TRBJ1-2, with D perhaps TRBD1 (6 bases). Sequencing was carried out using peripheral blood. The CDR3 reads CASSSYKGGFYGYTF. In DNA form, the CDR3 reads TGTGCCAGCAGCTCCTACAAGGGGGGGTTCTATGGCTACACCTTC.